Following are 15 T cell receptor beta chains from one sample sequenced in a study of cytomegalovirus exposure and HLA in healthy donors. Researchers ran the PCR with 60 Vbeta and 13 Jbeta primers. Measured with immunoSEQ multiplex PCR; TCRdb has only the in-frame clones, and not every one. The data show under 150,000 clones, about 80% seen once. The sequenced material came from PBMCs. Receptors originate from a human donor in good health.

This clone has only one observation. The chain uses TRBV7-2 and TRBJ2-5; TRBD2 matches 7 bases. This CDR3 spans 15 amino acids. Losses at the gene ends were 1 base for V and 5 bases for J; bases not matched to a gene: 7. CDR1 is SGHTA and CDR2 is FQGNSA in the germline V gene. In DNA, the CDR3 is TGTGCCAGCAGCTTAGGAGGTGGTAGCGGGGAGACCCAGTACTTC. Residues: CASSLGGGSGETQYF.

The CDR3 nucleotides read TGTGCCAGCAGCTTAGGAGGTGCGCGGCAAGAGACCCAGTACTTC. This codes for CASSLGGARQETQYF. The chain has TRBV13 and TRBJ2-5, with D hard to call. The ends were cut back, 0 bases at V and 2 bases at J, with 10 bases in the middle. CDR3 size: 15 residues. Germline V lookup: CDR1 PRHDT, CDR2 FYEKMQ (reference sequence).

This chain uses TRBV4-2 with TRBJ2-3; 11 bases fit TRBD2. The CDR3 contains 20 residues. Germline CDR1 LGHNA, CDR2 YNFKEQ. With V trimmed by 4 bases and J by 3 bases, 18 bases remained unmatched. The CDR3: CASSPVFAGLAGGPTDTQYF. The CDR3 DNA reads as TGTGCCAGCAGCCCAGTGTTCGCGGGTTTAGCGGGGGGGCCGACAGATACGCAGTATTTT.

CDR3 sequence reads: CASSESSLLVTDTQYF. In DNA form, the CDR3 reads TGCGCCAGCAGTGAGTCGTCTCTACTAGTCACAGATACGCAGTATTTT. The chain couples TRBV10-1 to TRBJ2-3; possible D gene TRBD2, 5 bases. V lost 0 bases to trimming and J lost 2 bases, with 12 bases between them. CDR3 length: 16 amino acids. Germline-derived CDR1 and CDR2 are WNHNN and SYGVQD (reference sequence).

This chain links TRBV18 with TRBJ2-7, with 7 bases aligning to TRBD1. The CDR3 totals 15 residues. V dropped 2 bases and J dropped 6; count of bases not matched to a gene: 10. The germline gives CDR1 KGHSH, CDR2 LQKENI. CDR3 sequence (DNA): TGTGCCAGCTCACCAGGTACAGGGGCGTCTGTCGAGCAGTACTTC. Its translation: CASSPGTGASVEQYF.

The J gene is TRBJ2-1, the V gene TRBV4-2; 11 bases agree with TRBD2. The CDR3 is made up of 20 amino acids. CDR1 is LGHNA and CDR2 is YNFKEQ in the germline V gene. V shed 2 bases, J shed 0 bases, and the junction held 12 bases outside the gene matches. The CDR3 region has the DNA TGTGCCAGCAGCCAACCCGGGACTAGCGGCTACCAGAGCTCCTACAATGAGCAGTTCTTC. This codes for CASSQPGTSGYQSSYNEQFF.

This clone was recorded a few times. The chain links TRBV4-1 to TRBJ2-7, with 8 bases matching TRBD1. Trimming cost V 4 bases and J 5 bases; bases outside gene matches: 7. Per germline, CDR1 MGHRA and CDR2 YSYEKL. The CDR3 contains 14 residues. The CDR3 reads CASSLGQGVNEQYF. As DNA, the CDR3 is TGCGCCAGCAGCCTTGGACAGGGAGTTAACGAGCAGTACTTC.

This clone was counted once. The chain recombines TRBV4-1 with TRBJ2-7; D possibly corresponds to TRBD2 (6 bases). Trimming left V 0 bases short and J 2 bases short, with 11 bases between. Germline-derived CDR1 and CDR2 are MGHRA and YSYEKL. This CDR3 is built from 15 residues. CDR3 DNA: TGCGCCAGCAGCCAAGAGTGGGGGGTCACCTACGAGCAGTACTTC. This codes for CASSQEWGVTYEQYF.

In DNA form, the CDR3 reads TGTGCCAGCAGCCGACAGGGGGCTTACGATGAGCAGTTCTTC. It specifies CASSRQGAYDEQFF. The gene calls are TRBV11-2 and TRBJ2-1; TRBD1 matches 10 bases. From germline, CDR1 is SGHAT and CDR2 FQNNGV. With V trimmed by 5 bases and J by 8 bases, 6 bases remained unmatched. CDR3 size: 14 residues.

The chain uses TRBV5-5 and TRBJ2-7, with TRBD1 matching over 8 bases. This CDR3 spans 14 amino acids. The germline gives CDR1 SGHKS, CDR2 YYEKEE (reference sequence). The trim removed 3 bases at V and 4 bases at J, leaving 6 bases unmatched. The CDR3 DNA reads TGTGCCAGCAGCTCGACAGGGGATCTATACGAGCAGTACTTC. This sequence encodes CASSSTGDLYEQYF.

This chain links TRBV13 with TRBJ2-3, with 9 bases fitting TRBD2. The CDR3 loop spans 15 amino acids. Germline V gene lookup returns CDR1 PRHDT and CDR2 FYEKMQ (reference sequence). V gave up 5 bases and J gave up 3 bases; unmatched junction bases: 6. The CDR3 sequence is CASSARGGATDTQYF. In DNA, the CDR3 is TGTGCCAGCAGCGCCCGCGGGGGGGCGACAGATACGCAGTATTTT.

This chain connects TRBV5-4 to TRBJ2-1, with TRBD2 identical over 8 bases. Per the germline V gene, CDR1 is SGHNT and CDR2 is YYREEE (reference sequence). There are 15 residues in the CDR3. Unmatched junction bases numbered 9, after V lost 2 bases and J lost 8 bases. CDR3 region: CASSFDSGDSDEQFF. Written as DNA, the CDR3 is TGTGCCAGCAGCTTTGATAGCGGGGATTCGGATGAGCAGTTCTTC.

The count of this clone is one. The chain uses TRBV21-1 and TRBJ1-2; whether TRBD1, the table's D call, matches the DNA was not checked. TRBV21-1 is a listed pseudogene. This CDR3 is 17 amino acids long. The CDR3 loop reads CASSKGLQGPPNYGYTF. The CDR3 bases are TGTGCCAGCAGCAAAGGACTACAGGGACCACCTAACTATGGCTACACCTTC.

As for this clone: The junction does not match germline at one end; this may be a read error. This chain connects TRBV5-3 to TRBJ2-7; TRBD1 matches at 9 bases. TRBV5-3 is flagged as an ORF with uncertain function. This CDR3 contains 13 residues. CDR3 amino acids: CASSLDRGAEQYF. The CDR3 DNA is TGTGCCAGCAGCTTGGACAGGGGAGCCGAGCAGTACTTC.

This clone was recorded only once. This chain joins TRBV9 and TRBJ2-7, with 10 bases aligning to TRBD1. V lost 0 bases and J lost 4; bases outside the gene matches: 1. This CDR3 is built from 14 residues. Per the germline V gene, CDR1 is SGDLS and CDR2 is YYNGEE. For the CDR3, the DNA is TGTGCCAGCAGCGTAGGGGACAGGGGATACGAGCAGTACTTC. It is translated as CASSVGDRGYEQYF.